Below are 18 T cell receptor beta chains sequenced from a single sample in a study of blood T cell repertoires in COVID-19 (dated by TCRdb to about 2020). The library was generated by the immunoSEQ multiplex PCR assay. As stored in TCRdb, this immuneACCESS dataset retains in-frame rearrangements with V and J assigned. A fraction of the clones does not appear; measured against another copy, unresolved V genes explain less than half of the discrepancy, and the remainder lacks a known reason. The sample yields about 480,000 clones; approximately 87% were counted once. Roughly 1.9% of the sample is held by the ten biggest clonotypes. The sequenced material came from PBMCs or T cells enriched from blood (not recorded which). All receptors come from a woman in her forties who had recovered from COVID-19.

The V and J genes are TRBV2 and TRBJ1-6; a possible D gene is TRBD1 (6 bases). The CDR3 loop spans 18 amino acids. CDR1 and CDR2 (germline): SNHLY, FYNNEI. With 3 bases removed from V and 6 bases from J, the gap between germline ends came to 21 bases. The CDR3 DNA follows: TGTGCCAGCAGTGACGAAAGACCGACAGGCGGAGTTAATTCACCCCTCCACTTT. Translation: CASSDERPTGGVNSPLHF.

This clone was observed a handful of times. The chain recombines TRBV7-9 with TRBJ2-7; weak D call: TRBD2 (6 bases). Trimming removed 6 bases from V and 4 bases from J, with 19 bases in between. CDR1 SEHNR and CDR2 FQNEAQ come from the germline V gene (reference sequence). The CDR3 contains 15 residues. Here the CDR3 reads CASRSLGGRPYEQYF. CDR3 nucleotides: TGTGCCAGCAGGTCACTGGGGGGTAGGCCTTACGAGCAGTACTTC.

The J gene is TRBJ1-2, the V gene TRBV6-5; the D gene is possibly TRBD1 (5 bases). V lost 4 bases and J 4 bases, leaving 16 bases between the germline ends. Germline CDR1 reads MNHEY; CDR2 reads SVGAGI. The CDR3 runs to 15 residues. The CDR3 bases are TGTGCCAGCAGTTCCCCGACCAGGGCCCCCTATGGCTACACCTTC. Encoded protein: CASSSPTRAPYGYTF.

V usage is TRBV5-1 and J usage is TRBJ1-3; the D gene is possibly TRBD1 (5 bases). CDR3 length: 14 residues. V gave up 4 bases and J gave up 0 bases, with 8 bases separating them. The V gene's germline CDR1 is SGHRS and CDR2 YFSETQ. CDR3 protein: CASSVTGSGNTIYF. For the CDR3, the DNA is TGCGCCAGCAGCGTTACAGGCTCTGGAAACACCATATATTTT.

J is TRBJ1-5 and V is TRBV27, with no clear D. The germline V and J ends were trimmed by 0 bases and 0 bases, with 9 bases remaining between them. Germline values: CDR1 MNHEY, CDR2 SMNVEV (reference sequence). This CDR3 region has 16 residues. CDR3 nucleotide sequence: TGTGCCAGCAGTTTATCGGGCCATAATAGCAATCAGCCCCAGCATTTT. This encodes CASSLSGHNSNQPQHF.

The chain combines TRBV14 with TRBJ2-3, with TRBD2 identical over 7 bases. The germline V gene has CDR1 SGHDN and CDR2 FVKESK. Trimming cost V 4 bases and J 0 bases; bases outside gene matches: 10. The CDR3 totals 17 residues. Here the CDR3 DNA reads TGTGCCAGCAGCCCCCATCCGGGGGGAGGAAGCACAGATACGCAGTATTTT. This translates into CASSPHPGGGSTDTQYF.

The rearrangement links TRBV14 to TRBJ2-7; TRBD1 matches 9 bases. V trimming: 4 bases; J trimming: 3 bases; junction bases outside the gene matches: 10. The CDR3 extends over 16 amino acids. CDR1 SGHDN and CDR2 FVKESK come from the germline V gene. The CDR3 loop is CASSRTPGQGVYEQYF. As DNA, the CDR3 is TGTGCCAGCAGCCGGACACCGGGACAGGGAGTCTACGAGCAGTACTTC.

The chain joins TRBV4-1 to TRBJ2-5, with TRBD2 identical over 8 bases. The V and J ends lost 0 bases and 5 bases, in that order; junction bases with no gene match: 5. The CDR3 runs 15 residues. Germline V CDR1 and CDR2: MGHRA, YSYEKL. This CDR3 reads CASSQEGTSGETQYF. DNA for the CDR3: TGCGCCAGCAGCCAAGAGGGAACTAGCGGTGAGACCCAGTACTTC.

This chain connects TRBV14 to TRBJ2-7; D perhaps matches TRBD1 (5 bases). V was trimmed by 1 base and J by 3 bases, leaving 7 bases between them. The CDR3 is 13 residues long. Germline-derived CDR1 and CDR2 are SGHDN and FVKESK. The CDR3 region is CASSQGQFYEQYF. In nucleotides, the CDR3 is TGTGCCAGCAGCCAAGGACAGTTCTACGAGCAGTACTTC. Full variable domain (rest looked up from reference TRBV14 and TRBJ2-7): EAGVTQFPSHSVIEKGQTVTLRCDPISGHDNLYWYRRVMGKEIKFLLHFVKESKQDESGMPNNRFLAERTGGTYSTLKVQPAELEDSGVYFCASSQGQFYEQYFGPGTRLTVT.

The chain couples TRBV10-3 to TRBJ1-5, with D possibly TRBD1 on 5 matching bases. V shed 2 bases and J shed 6 bases, with 14 bases lying between them. The germline V gene has CDR1 ENHRY and CDR2 SYGVKD. The CDR3 is 15 residues long. CDR3 sequence: CAISEMAGGSQPQHF. The CDR3 nucleotides read TGTGCCATCAGTGAGATGGCGGGGGGAAGTCAGCCCCAGCATTTT.

The chain recombines TRBV19 with TRBJ1-5; D possibly corresponds to TRBD1 (6 bases). The CDR3 loop spans 13 amino acids. V lost 3 bases, J lost 9 bases, and 12 bases lay in between. From germline, CDR1 is LNHDA and CDR2 SQIVND (reference sequence). The CDR3 loop is CASSIGGRSPQHF. CDR3 nucleotide sequence: TGTGCCAGTAGTATCGGGGGGCGTTCGCCCCAGCATTTT.

This chain joins TRBV20-1 and TRBJ2-3; 9 nucleotides line up with TRBD2. V was pared by 3 bases and J by 1 base, with 8 bases of the junction left unmatched. This CDR3 has 16 amino acids. Germline V gene lookup returns CDR1 DFQATT and CDR2 SNEGSKA (reference sequence). The DNA for the CDR3 is TGCAGTGCTAGTTCCCCGCTAGCGGGGCGCACAGATACGCAGTATTTT. Translating gives CSASSPLAGRTDTQYF.

This chain joins TRBV18 and TRBJ1-5; TRBD1 agrees at 10 bases. CDR3 length equals 14 residues. CDR1 and CDR2 from the germline V gene are KGHSH and LQKENI. J was trimmed by 5 bases and V by 6 bases; bases with no gene match: 4. Here the CDR3 DNA reads TGTGCCAGCTCTCGCGACAGGGGGCATCAGCCCCAGCATTTT. This codes for CASSRDRGHQPQHF.

This chain uses TRBV6-5 with TRBJ1-4; the match to TRBD1 covers 7 bases. The CDR3 spans 15 residues. V gave up 4 bases and J gave up 4 bases; unmatched junction bases: 6. CDR1 and CDR2 from the germline V gene are MNHEY and SVGAGI. DNA of the CDR3: TGTGCCAGCAGTTCCTCGGGACAGAATAATGAAAAACTGTTTTTT. The encoded protein is CASSSSGQNNEKLFF.

The CDR3 sequence is CASSYSNPGGSPLHF. CDR3 sequence (DNA): TGTGCCAGCAGTTACTCGAATCCGGGTGGCTCACCCCTCCACTTT. This chain connects TRBV6-5 to TRBJ1-6; no clear D gene. With 0 bases removed from V and 10 bases from J, the gap between germline ends came to 13 bases. This CDR3 is 15 amino acids long. The germline V gene encodes CDR1 MNHEY and CDR2 SVGAGI.

This chain connects TRBV28 to TRBJ1-2, with D possibly TRBD1 on 6 matching bases. CDR1 MDHEN and CDR2 SYDVKM come from the germline V gene. Deletions cut 3 bases from V and 5 bases from J, with 16 bases between. The CDR3 extends over 15 amino acids. The CDR3: CASSFGQGPAYGYTF. CDR3 nucleotides: TGTGCCAGCAGTTTTGGGCAGGGGCCCGCATATGGCTACACCTTC.

CDR3 in amino acids: CASRSPRGGANVLTF. The CDR3 DNA follows: TGTGCCAGCAGATCCCCCCGTGGCGGGGCCAACGTCCTGACTTTC. The rearrangement joins TRBV7-2 to TRBJ2-6; no definite D call. This CDR3 spans 15 amino acids. The germline V and J ends were trimmed by 6 bases and 4 bases, with 13 bases remaining between them. Germline V gene sequence: CDR1 SGHTA, CDR2 FQGNSA. Complete variable domain (other parts from reference TRBV7-2 and TRBJ2-6): GAGVSQSPSNKVTEKGKDVELRCDPISGHTALYWYRQSLGQGLEFLIYFQGNSAPDKSGLPSDRFSAERTGGSVSTLTIQRTQQEDSAVYLCASRSPRGGANVLTFGAGSRLTVL.

For the CDR3, the DNA is TGTGCCAGCATCACAACCCAGCGGACGTCCTACAATGAGCAGTTCTTC. Its protein is CASITTQRTSYNEQFF. The V gene is TRBV7-9, the J gene TRBJ2-1; tentatively, D is TRBD2 (5 bases). Trimming took off 7 bases at V and 1 base at J, with 17 bases between the two ends. CDR3 length: 16 residues. The germline V gene has CDR1 SEHNR and CDR2 FQNEAQ (reference sequence).